This is a list of T cell receptor beta chains from one sample in a study of TIL therapy for anti-PD-1-resistant metastatic lung cancer. Here immunoSEQ multiplex PCR was the method, and the copy in TCRdb shows in-frame clones only, minus some. The profile shows 57,000 or so clones, around 86% of them singletons. Source: blood, taken at baseline. Receptor source: a person between 25 and 80 years old with non-small cell lung cancer. CDR3s include the opening cysteine and the closing phenylalanine or tryptophan. D genes are given only for firm matches.

V	D	J	CDR3
TRBV21-1	-	TRBJ2-7	CASSTQTKHRDLQRTINEQYF
TRBV7-9	TRBD1	TRBJ2-2	CASSHPTGGITGELFF
TRBV30	-	TRBJ2-3	CAWSATSTDTQYF
TRBV7-3	-	TRBJ2-1	CASRNSGDEQFF
TRBV9	TRBD2	TRBJ2-3	CASSTSGGADTQYF
TRBV2	-	TRBJ1-3	CASSESRHVSGNTIYF
TRBV2	TRBD2	TRBJ2-3	CASSFSGGGSTDTQYF
TRBV5-1	-	TRBJ2-7	CASSLPTGSSYEQYF
TRBV27	-	TRBJ2-1	CASNGGYEQFF
TRBV11-2	TRBD2	TRBJ2-3	CASSPERGSTDTQYF
TRBV2	-	TRBJ1-1	CASEATEAFF
TRBV19	TRBD1	TRBJ2-6	CASSIGQGARSGANVLTF
TRBV5-1	-	TRBJ1-2	CASSLVPGYGYTF
TRBV6-6	TRBD1	TRBJ2-1	CASSYFGQGVGEQFF
TRBV11-2	-	TRBJ2-3	CASSLEAFGGVGTDTQYF
TRBV20-1	TRBD2	TRBJ2-2	CSASPGTSGGAAGELFF
TRBV27	TRBD2	TRBJ2-3	CASSYLAGFPDTQYF
TRBV11-2	TRBD1	TRBJ2-5	CASSSRDRGQETQYF